The clone carrying this TCR beta chain occurred a few times. These data come from a study of blood T cell repertoires in COVID-19. V shed 6 bases, J shed 4 bases, and the junction held 13 bases outside the gene matches. Germline CDR1 SGHAT, CDR2 FQNNGV. This CDR3 is 18 amino acids long. As originally analysed: By means of reference gene primer amplification, nucleated cell counts were estimated. Measured with immunoSEQ multiplex PCR; TCRdb has only the in-frame clones, and not every one. V and J calls and clone size are as listed in that table; D and trimming were resolved from the DNA. The table includes around 190,000 clones, 75% to 85% detected once.

This sequence originates from a man between 60 and 75 years old with acute or convalescent COVID-19. Sequencing was performed on peripheral blood. J is TRBJ2-1 and V is TRBV11-2; the match to TRBD2 covers 12 bases. Written as DNA, the CDR3 is TGTGCCAGCAGTTTGGGGTTTACTAGCGGGGGGACGTACAATGAGCAGTTCTTC. Its translation: CASSLGFTSGGTYNEQFF. The full variable domain, with the rest looked up from reference TRBV11-2 and TRBJ2-1, is EAGVAQSPRYKIIEKRQSVAFWCNPISGHATLYWYQQILGQGPKLLIQFQNNGVVDDSQLPKDRFSAERLKGVDSTLKIQPAKLEDSAVYLCASSLGFTSGGTYNEQFFGPGTRLTVL.